The next 27 T cell receptor beta chains were all read from a single sample in a study of T cell repertoires in cytomegalovirus infection. TCRdb re-analysed the reads in MiXCR, keeping a single row per CDR3 protein. The repertoire includes around 740,000 distinct CDR3 sequences, approximately 34% of them detected once, and 2.5% to 3.5% sits in the top ten. The sample was PBMCs. The receptors were gathered from a human donor in good health (CMV status not recorded). Some clones in this sample may be carry-over from other donors' samples.

The V gene is TRBV7-2, the J gene TRBJ1-1; D unclear. From germline, CDR1 is SGHTA and CDR2 FQGNSA. The CDR3 totals 16 residues. Trimming took 5 bases from V and 2 from J, leaving 18 bases between them. DNA of the CDR3: TGTGCCAGCAGCCCTATGAGACGGAAGACCAACACTGAAGCTTTCTTT. Its protein is CASSPMRRKTNTEAFF.

This clonotype was counted ten times or more. This rearrangement joins TRBV7-2 to TRBJ2-2; no definite D call. V shed 1 base and J shed 6 bases, with 12 bases lying between them. CDR1 is SGHTA and CDR2 is FQGNSA in the germline V gene. This CDR3 has 15 amino acids. Written as DNA, the CDR3 is TGTGCCAGCAGCTTAGGTCCTAGTAGGTCCGGGGAGCTGTTTTTT. This sequence encodes CASSLGPSRSGELFF. The variable domain in full, with the rest retrieved from reference TRBV7-2 and TRBJ2-2, is GAGVSQSPSNKVTEKGKDVELRCDPISGHTALYWYRQSLGQGLEFLIYFQGNSAPDKSGLPSDRFSAERTGGSVSTLTIQRTQQEDSAVYLCASSLGPSRSGELFFGEGSRLTVL.

This clonotype was recorded many times. This sequence joins TRBV7-2 and TRBJ2-2, with 7 bases aligning to TRBD1. The CDR3 runs to 15 residues. The V and J ends lost 2 bases and 6 bases, in that order; junction bases with no gene match: 6. The germline CDR1 and CDR2 sequences are SGHTA and FQGNSA. CDR3 region: CASSLNRGLAGELFF. The DNA of the CDR3 is TGTGCCAGCAGCTTAAACAGGGGCTTGGCCGGGGAGCTGTTTTTT.

This chain links TRBV20-1 with TRBJ2-1; 9 nucleotides line up with TRBD2. The germline CDR1 and CDR2 sequences are DFQATT and SNEGSKA (reference sequence). Unmatched junction bases numbered 8, after V lost 5 bases and J lost 9 bases. The CDR3 is made up of 13 amino acids. CDR3 residues: CSADAGGAGEQFF. Written as DNA, the CDR3 is TGCAGTGCTGATGCGGGGGGGGCAGGTGAGCAGTTCTTC.

This clonotype was seen more than once but under ten times. The chain combines TRBV27 with TRBJ1-6; possibly TRBD1 for D (5 bases). V shed 6 bases and J shed 3 bases, with 18 bases lying between them. The CDR3 is made up of 17 amino acids. CDR1 MNHEY and CDR2 SMNVEV come from the germline V gene (reference sequence). In nucleotides, the CDR3 is TGTGCCAGCAGACCCACCGGGACGGATTACTATAATTCACCCCTCCACTTT. It yields the protein CASRPTGTDYYNSPLHF.

This chain connects TRBV28 to TRBJ1-1; TRBD1 matches at 7 bases. CDR1 and CDR2 (germline): MDHEN, SYDVKM. CDR3 length equals 16 residues. The V and J ends lost 6 bases and 3 bases, in that order; junction bases with no gene match: 13. Here the CDR3 DNA reads TGTGCCAGCAGGCACCGGCCGGGACAGAAATACACTGAAGCTTTCTTT. It yields the protein CASRHRPGQKYTEAFF.

The chain uses TRBV28 and TRBJ2-7; D is unresolved. The CDR3 length is 13 residues. Germline values: CDR1 MDHEN, CDR2 SYDVKM. V dropped 6 bases and J dropped 5 bases, with 14 bases sitting between them. The CDR3 nucleotides are TGTGCCAGCAGAAGGCAGGAGATTGACGAGCAGTACTTC. Protein product: CASRRQEIDEQYF.

With regard to this clonotype: A read error may produce the germline difference seen at one junction end. The chain recombines TRBV18 with TRBJ2-7; 8 bases line up with TRBD1. The CDR3 has 16 amino acids. The germline CDR1 and CDR2 sequences are KGHSH and LQKENI. Here the CDR3 DNA reads TGTGCCAGCTCACCGACTTTGACAGGGGTTTCCTTCGAGCAGTACTTC. This encodes CASSPTLTGVSFEQYF.

This clonotype was observed a few times. The genes are TRBV7-9 and TRBJ1-4; D unresolved. The CDR3 length is 14 residues. Germline assignment: CDR1 SEHNR and CDR2 FQNEAQ (reference sequence). V lost 4 bases and J lost 3, with 9 bases in between. In DNA, the CDR3 is TGTGCCAGCAGCTACCTAGGCGCTAATGAAAAACTGTTTTTT. This gives the protein CASSYLGANEKLFF.

This clonotype was seen a few times. The V gene is TRBV19, the J gene TRBJ1-1; D is uncertain. Germline lookup yields CDR1 LNHDA and CDR2 SQIVND (reference sequence). The germline V and J ends were trimmed by 7 bases and 6 bases, with 15 bases remaining between them. The CDR3 spans 13 residues. The CDR3: CASTVGKGSEAFF. DNA of the CDR3: TGTGCCAGTACCGTAGGGAAAGGCTCTGAAGCTTTCTTT.

In its sample, this clonotype was seen a few times. The rearrangement links TRBV7-6 to TRBJ2-1, with TRBD2 identical over 9 bases. J was trimmed by 4 bases and V by 5 bases; bases with no gene match: 15. CDR1 and CDR2 from the germline V gene are SGHVS and FNYEAQ. The CDR3 extends over 18 amino acids. As DNA, the CDR3 is TGTGCCAGCAGCGACAGTCAGGACGGGACTAGCAGTTACAATGAGCAGTTCTTC. Amino acids: CASSDSQDGTSSYNEQFF.

CDR3 bases: TGTGCCAGCAGTCCGCTAGGGTGGGCTAATGAAAAACTGTTTTTT. Protein product: CASSPLGWANEKLFF. The chain links TRBV12-3 or TRBV12-4 to TRBJ1-4; D is ambiguous. This CDR3 spans 15 amino acids. With 5 bases removed from V and 3 bases from J, the gap between germline ends came to 13 bases.

V is TRBV18 and J is TRBJ1-1; D gene ambiguous. The CDR3 spans 13 residues. Trimming took 0 bases from V and 6 from J, leaving 8 bases between them. CDR1 KGHSH and CDR2 LQKENI come from the germline V gene. The CDR3: CASSPPSVPEAFF. DNA for the CDR3: TGTGCCAGCTCACCACCGTCGGTCCCTGAAGCTTTCTTT.

The V gene is TRBV12-3 or TRBV12-4, the J gene TRBJ1-5; 8 bases are a match to TRBD1. The CDR3 extends over 12 amino acids. The V and J ends lost 3 bases and 9 bases, in that order; junction bases with no gene match: 1. Here the CDR3 reads CASSFGQGPQHF. In nucleotides, the CDR3 is TGTGCCAGCAGTTTCGGACAGGGGCCCCAGCATTTT.

This clonotype was counted between two and nine times. V gene TRBV19 combines with J gene TRBJ2-3; weak D call: TRBD2 (5 bases). The V and J ends lost 3 bases and 6 bases respectively, with 10 bases between them. This CDR3 comprises 13 residues. The germline V gene encodes CDR1 LNHDA and CDR2 SQIVND (reference sequence). The DNA of the CDR3 is TGTGCCAGTAGTATCGGGGTGGTCGATACGCAGTATTTT. Translating it yields CASSIGVVDTQYF.

This clonotype was seen more than once but under ten times. The chain couples TRBV5-5 to TRBJ2-7; 9 bases map to TRBD1. V dropped 1 base and J dropped 7; count of bases not matched to a gene: 15. The V gene's germline CDR1 is SGHKS and CDR2 YYEKEE (reference sequence). CDR3 length equals 17 residues. CDR3 region: CASSLTLAGQGRWEQYF. CDR3 coding DNA: TGTGCCAGCAGCTTGACACTCGCGGGACAGGGTAGATGGGAGCAGTACTTC. Full variable domain (outside the CDR3, taken from reference TRBV5-5 and TRBJ2-7): DAGVTQSPTHLIKTRGQQVTLRCSPISGHKSVSWYQQVLGQGPQFIFQYYEKEERGRGNFPDRFSARQFPNYSSELNVNALLLGDSALYLCASSLTLAGQGRWEQYFGPGTRLTVT.

The chain is built from TRBV6-1 and TRBJ2-5, with D perhaps TRBD1 or TRBD2 (5 bases each). V gave up 0 bases and J gave up 2 bases, with 13 bases separating them. The CDR3 runs 16 residues. Germline CDR1 MNHNS, CDR2 SASEGT. CDR3: CASSEAVGWGQETQYF. The CDR3, as DNA: TGTGCCAGCAGTGAAGCTGTAGGGTGGGGGCAAGAGACCCAGTACTTC.

The count of this clonotype is one. A read error may account for a junction end that differs from germline. The chain combines TRBV28 with TRBJ1-1, with 7 bases aligning to TRBD1. The germline CDR1 and CDR2 sequences are MDHEN and SYDVKM. This CDR3 contains 16 residues. CDR3 in amino acids: CASSLSPPTGETEGFF. CDR3 coding DNA: TGTGCCAGCAGTTTAAGCCCACCAACAGGGGAGACTGAAGGTTTCTTT.

This clonotype has more than one count but fewer than ten. The rearrangement joins TRBV11-3 to TRBJ2-1, with TRBD2 as a possible D gene (5 bases). Looked up from germline, CDR1 is SGHNT and CDR2 is YENEEA. The CDR3 totals 15 residues. The V end lost 5 bases, the J end lost 4 bases, and 15 bases lay between the germline ends. CDR3 nucleotides: TGTGCCAGCAGCCCCGCCGCGGGCCGATACAATGAGCAGTTCTTC. Its protein product is CASSPAAGRYNEQFF.

The rearrangement joins TRBV18 to TRBJ1-2; 9 bases map to TRBD1. The CDR3 length is 19 residues. Germline CDR1 KGHSH, CDR2 LQKENI. With V trimmed by 2 bases and J by 6 bases, 19 bases remained unmatched. The CDR3 nucleotides are TGTGCCAGCTCACCAATCCCGGCGGGAGCACAGGGGGCTTCTGATGGCTACACCTTC. Amino acids: CASSPIPAGAQGASDGYTF.

Many counts were recorded for this clonotype. This rearrangement joins TRBV5-6 to TRBJ1-5, with D possibly being TRBD1 (5 bases). V was shortened by 0 bases and J by 5 bases, with 15 bases between the two germline ends. The CDR3 totals 16 residues. CDR1 is SGHDT, CDR2 YYEEEE, per germline. The chain's CDR3 is CASSLGSSGGDQPQHF. DNA of the CDR3: TGTGCCAGCAGCTTGGGTAGTTCCGGGGGAGATCAGCCCCAGCATTTT.

The chain combines TRBV27 with TRBJ2-4; 9 bases are a match to TRBD1. V was clipped by 5 bases and J by 4 bases; unmatched bases: 9. Per germline, CDR1 MNHEY and CDR2 SMNVEV (reference sequence). The CDR3 consists of 16 residues. The DNA of the CDR3 is TGTGCCAGCAGTCCATCGGACAGGGGCGAAAAAAACATTCAGTACTTC. It is translated as CASSPSDRGEKNIQYF.

This clonotype has only a few counts. The rearrangement uses TRBV6-5 and TRBJ2-7, with TRBD2 identical over 8 bases. Trimming removed 3 bases from V and 6 bases from J; junction bases left unmatched: 4. Per germline, CDR1 MNHEY and CDR2 SVGAGI. The CDR3 extends over 13 amino acids. The CDR3 loop is CASSYGTSVEQYF. CDR3 sequence (DNA): TGTGCCAGCAGTTATGGGACTAGTGTCGAGCAGTACTTC.

The rearrangement joins TRBV7-6 to TRBJ2-1, with 10 bases that match TRBD2. Germline V gene lookup returns CDR1 SGHVS and CDR2 FNYEAQ. The CDR3 has 16 residues. V lost 5 bases and J lost 5; bases outside the gene matches: 9. In DNA, the CDR3 is TGTGCCAGCAGCCCCCCTAGCGGGAGTGGGGACAATGAGCAGTTCTTC. Its translation is CASSPPSGSGDNEQFF.

The table lists this clonotype with a few counts. The J gene is TRBJ1-5, the V gene TRBV12-3 or TRBV12-4; D unresolved. The CDR3 runs 13 residues. Trimming cost V 7 bases and J 5 bases, with 12 bases left between them. DNA of the CDR3: TGTGCCAGCACTCCGGGGATTCATCAGCCCCAGCATTTT. Translated: CASTPGIHQPQHF.

This clonotype was detected a few times. The V and J genes are TRBV6-1 and TRBJ1-2; tentatively, D is TRBD1 (6 bases). CDR3 size: 12 residues. Germline CDR1 and CDR2: MNHNS and SASEGT. Trimming pared 7 bases from V and 7 bases from J, leaving 13 bases between. The CDR3 DNA is TGTGCCAGCACCCTGGACAGCCGTGGCTACACCTTC. This translates into CASTLDSRGYTF.

The V gene is TRBV20-1, the J gene TRBJ2-3; perhaps TRBD2 as D (5 bases). Germline V gene lookup returns CDR1 DFQATT and CDR2 SNEGSKA (reference sequence). V lost 3 bases to trimming and J lost 3 bases, with 16 bases between them. The CDR3 is 15 residues long. The CDR3 DNA reads TGCAGTGCTAGTGGCCGAGGGATGGGTACAGATACGCAGTATTTT. Its protein product is CSASGRGMGTDTQYF.